This T cell receptor beta chain was found in a study of blood T cell repertoires in COVID-19. Here immunoSEQ multiplex PCR was the method, and the copy in TCRdb shows in-frame clones only, minus some. The sample holds over 85,000 clones, over 85% seen once. Trimming removed 2 bases from V and 6 bases from J; junction bases left unmatched: 5. This CDR3 contains 14 residues. Germline CDR1 SGDLS, CDR2 YYNGEE. The Seattle patients, enrolled during active infection, were followed longitudinally. Material for sequencing was peripheral blood. This clonotype was sampled from a human donor with COVID-19, enrolled during active disease. The donor label of this sample is uncertain. This chain joins TRBV9 and TRBJ2-7; TRBD1 aligns across 10 bases. The chain's CDR3 is CASSVGTGDFEQYF. The DNA for the CDR3 is TGTGCCAGCAGCGTCGGGACAGGGGATTTCGAGCAGTACTTC.